Included here is one T cell receptor (beta chain) sequence, with context. Its antigen is as yet unknown. 60 Vbeta and 13 Jbeta primers were used in PCR. Only in-frame clones appear in the TCRdb table, and some are missing; sequencing was by immunoSEQ multiplex PCR. The profile shows just over 150,000 clones, approximately 84% of them singletons. These data originate in a study of cytomegalovirus exposure and HLA in healthy donors. Whole-study results and caveats: The study had only CMV serostatus as immune exposure information. Clonal expansion was found to be greater in HLA-associated TCR beta chains than in equally common others in a later analysis. With further analysis later on, most CMV-associated TCR beta chains appeared HLA-restricted.

Unrecorded immune exposure was likely among donors, who were nominally healthy when sampled. The source of this sequence is a woman between 18 and 29 years old in good health and CMV-seronegative. The sample comprised PBMCs.

CDR3: CASSLWPGHNYEQYF. The DNA for the CDR3 is TGTGCCAGCAGCTTATGGCCGGGACACAACTACGAGCAGTACTTC. This chain links TRBV7-2 with TRBJ2-5, with D possibly being TRBD1 (6 bases). Near its end, the DNA agrees better with TRBJ2-7, so the J call may be wrong. CDR3 length equals 15 residues. Germline V gene data show CDR1 as SGHTA and CDR2 as FQGNSA.